A single sample is the source of the 6 T cell receptor beta chains below, sequenced in a study of T cell responses to AZD1222 COVID-19 vaccine. This table comes from immunoSEQ multiplex PCR, and its TCRdb copy is limited to in-frame clones, with some not included. The table shows about 160,000 clones, with roughly 94% occurring only once. Material: peripheral blood, obtained 28 days after the second AZD1222 dose. These receptor sequences come from an adult who received the AZD1222 COVID-19 vaccine.

The chain is built from TRBV3-1 (or the pseudogene TRBV3-2) and TRBJ2-7; D call uncertain. CDR3 length equals 13 residues. Trimming took off 1 base at V and 3 bases at J, with 7 bases between the two ends. Germline loops: CDR1 LGHDT, CDR2 YNNKEL (reference sequence). The CDR3 spells CASSQARRYEQYF. CDR3 coding DNA: TGTGCCAGCAGCCAAGCCCGTCGCTACGAGCAGTACTTC.

This rearrangement joins TRBV7-2 to TRBJ2-1; 14 nucleotides align to TRBD2. Germline-derived CDR1 and CDR2 are SGHTA and FQGNSA. This CDR3 comprises 19 residues. Germline trimming cut 3 bases from V and 2 bases from J; bases unmatched to any gene: 9. CDR3 sequence: CASSLATSGRAVTYNEQFF. DNA for the CDR3: TGTGCCAGCAGCTTGGCGACTAGCGGGAGGGCCGTCACCTACAATGAGCAGTTCTTC.

The chain's CDR3 is CASNSRGRVTEAFF. Here the CDR3 DNA reads TGTGCCAGCAATTCAAGGGGGCGCGTTACTGAAGCTTTCTTT. The chain combines TRBV6-5 with TRBJ1-1, with TRBD1 matching over 7 bases. The trim removed 7 bases at V and 5 bases at J, leaving 10 bases unmatched. Germline loops: CDR1 MNHEY, CDR2 SVGAGI. The CDR3 has 14 residues.

This sequence joins TRBV21-1 and TRBJ2-7; TRBD2 is the table's D call, not checked against the DNA. TRBV21-1 is listed as a pseudogene. This CDR3 spans 19 amino acids. CDR3 residues: CASSKGGGLAGEDKGEQYF. As DNA, the CDR3 is TGTGCCAGCAGCAAAGGAGGCGGACTAGCGGGAGAGGATAAGGGCGAGCAGTACTTC.

The CDR3 region has the DNA TGTGCCAGCAGGAGGGACAGGCGATGGGGGCAGTACTTC. This translates into CASRRDRRWGQYF. The chain combines TRBV6-5 with TRBJ2-7, with TRBD1 identical over 8 bases. This CDR3 is 13 amino acids long. Trimming at V came to 6 bases and at J to 9 bases, leaving 10 bases not matched to a gene. CDR1 is MNHEY and CDR2 is SVGAGI in the germline V gene.

The rearrangement uses TRBV11-2 and TRBJ1-1; D is undetermined. Per germline, CDR1 SGHAT and CDR2 FQNNGV. V gave up 4 bases and J gave up 2 bases, with 11 bases separating them. The length of the CDR3 is 14 residues. The CDR3 DNA is TGTGCCAGCAGCTGGTCGGACGGTAACACTGAAGCTTTCTTT. It encodes CASSWSDGNTEAFF.